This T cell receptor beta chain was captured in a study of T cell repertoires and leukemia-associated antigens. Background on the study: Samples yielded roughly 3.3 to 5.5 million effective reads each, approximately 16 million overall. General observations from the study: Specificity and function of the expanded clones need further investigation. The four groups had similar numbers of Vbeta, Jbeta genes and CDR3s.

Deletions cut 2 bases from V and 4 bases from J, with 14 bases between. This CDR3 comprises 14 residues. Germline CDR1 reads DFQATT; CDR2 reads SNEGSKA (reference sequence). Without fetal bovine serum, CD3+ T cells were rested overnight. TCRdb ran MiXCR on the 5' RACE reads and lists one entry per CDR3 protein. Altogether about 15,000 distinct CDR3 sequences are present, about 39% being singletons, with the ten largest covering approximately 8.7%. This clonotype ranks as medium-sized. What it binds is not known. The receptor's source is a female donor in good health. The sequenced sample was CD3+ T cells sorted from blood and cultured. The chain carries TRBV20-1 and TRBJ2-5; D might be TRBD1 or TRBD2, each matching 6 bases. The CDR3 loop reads CSARQGGFIETQYF. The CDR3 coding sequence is TGCAGTGCTAGACAAGGGGGGTTTATAGAGACCCAGTACTTC.